A single T cell receptor beta chain is shown here with its context. The data belong to a study of T cells in Graves' hyperthyroidism and ophthalmopathy. At the level of the study: Peripheral blood specimens were obtained at initial diagnosis, prior to any treatment.

The CDR3 regions of TCR beta were amplified from RNA transcripts. A set of HTBI primers served as the primers for a first-round RT-PCR of the TCR CDR3. TCRdb ran MiXCR on the multiplex PCR reads and lists one entry per CDR3 protein. The sample consists of roughly 600,000 distinct CDR3 sequences, roughly 14% of them appearing once. The V end lost 0 bases, the J end lost 5 bases, and 10 bases lay between the germline ends. The CDR3 runs to 14 residues. The germline gives CDR1 KGHDR, CDR2 SFDVKD. The receptor was isolated from a woman between 50 and 59 years old with Graves' ophthalmopathy. Sequencing was performed on blood. This sequence joins TRBV24-1 and TRBJ2-7, with D perhaps TRBD1 (6 bases). CDR3 sequence reads: CATSDLGQGNEQYF. In nucleotides, the CDR3 is TGTGCCACCAGTGATTTGGGCCAGGGGAACGAGCAGTACTTC.